This T cell receptor (beta chain) was obtained from a study of beta chain features in type 1 diabetes. General observations from the study: Shortening of TCRB CDR3s, moderate but significant, appeared in all four CD4+ subsets of Type 1 diabetes patients. Across patients, naive, central memory and Treg TCRB repertoires exhibited apparently greater similarity than was observed across healthy donors.

Sorting of CD4+ naive, central memory, regulatory and stem cell-like memory cells was performed via CD45RO/CCR7/CD25/CD127/CD95/CD27. Details on this clone: Its target is unknown.

The isolated RNA, all of it, was reverse transcribed, so expressed TCRB transcripts were what got sequenced. Some clones are missing from TCRdb's copy, which holds only in-frame ones; the method was immunoSEQ multiplex PCR. The sample includes hundreds of thousands of clones, roughly 31% of them seen just once. Trimming removed 2 bases from V and 2 bases from J, with 7 bases in between. The CDR3 loop spans 12 amino acids. The germline gives CDR1 SQVTM, CDR2 ANQGSEA. This chain connects TRBV29-1 to TRBJ2-7; perhaps TRBD2 as D (5 bases). This clonotype originated in a man between 18 and 29 years old in good health. The sequenced material came from naive CD4+ T cells from blood. The CDR3: CSVETGTYEQYF. CDR3 in DNA: TGCAGCGTTGAAACGGGAACCTACGAGCAGTACTTC.